This entry lists 18 T cell receptor beta chains sequenced from one sample in a study of shared clonotypes between healthy human individuals. Clones were read by immunoSEQ multiplex PCR, and TCRdb kept only the in-frame ones, dropping some. The sample has some 2,500,000 clones; 80% to 95% are singletons. The sample comprised naive CD4+ T cells from PBMCs. Subset meaning: CD45RA+ positively selected. These receptor sequences come from a young man in good health. Some clones in this sample may be carry-over from other donors' samples.

Only a few counts were recorded for this clone. J is TRBJ1-1 and V is TRBV18; D uncertain. Trimming cost V 2 bases and J 1 base, with 11 bases left between them. Germline V gene lookup returns CDR1 KGHSH and CDR2 LQKENI. The CDR3 is 15 residues long. CDR3 protein: CASSPTDVGNTEAFF. DNA for the CDR3: TGTGCCAGCTCACCAACGGACGTGGGGAACACTGAAGCTTTCTTT.

The chain uses TRBV7-3 and TRBJ2-7; perhaps TRBD1 as D (6 bases). The V end lost 5 bases, the J end lost 1 base, and 15 bases lay between the germline ends. Germline values: CDR1 SGHTA, CDR2 FQGTGA. This CDR3 region has 15 residues. CDR3 sequence: CASSLGQGKSYEQYF. CDR3 in DNA: TGTGCCAGCAGCCTCGGGCAGGGGAAATCCTACGAGCAGTACTTC.

The gene calls are TRBV6-5 and TRBJ2-2, with 7 bases aligning to TRBD1. Unmatched junction bases numbered 3, after V lost 7 bases and J lost 1 base. The CDR3 covers 14 residues. Germline lookup yields CDR1 MNHEY and CDR2 SVGAGI. The CDR3 region has the DNA TGTGCCAGCAAGAGGGGGCAGAACACCGGGGAGCTGTTTTTT. This codes for CASKRGQNTGELFF.

In DNA form, the CDR3 reads TGTGCCAGCAGCTTGGCGGGAGTGAGCACAGATACGCAGTATTTT. This encodes CASSLAGVSTDTQYF. The chain has TRBV5-6 and TRBJ2-3; D is possibly TRBD2 (6 bases). Trimming took off 0 bases at V and 0 bases at J, with 8 bases between the two ends. The CDR3 has 15 amino acids. Per the germline V gene, CDR1 is SGHDT and CDR2 is YYEEEE.

This rearrangement joins TRBV28 to TRBJ2-2; D is undetermined. The CDR3 has 17 amino acids. Germline values: CDR1 MDHEN, CDR2 SYDVKM. Deletions cut 2 bases from V and 0 bases from J, with 13 bases between. Here the CDR3 DNA reads TGTGCCAGCAGTTTAACCCCCTTTGGAACGAACACCGGGGAGCTGTTTTTT. Its translation: CASSLTPFGTNTGELFF.

CDR3 bases: TGTGCCAGCAGCCTATTTGCCGGGGATAACACTGAAGCTTTCTTT. Translating it yields CASSLFAGDNTEAFF. The V gene is TRBV5-5, the J gene TRBJ1-1; D gene unclear. Trimming cost V 4 bases and J 2 bases, with 15 bases left between them. CDR1 is SGHKS, CDR2 YYEKEE, per germline (reference sequence). CDR3 length: 15 amino acids. The variable domain in full, completed from reference TRBV5-5 and TRBJ1-1, reads DAGVTQSPTHLIKTRGQQVTLRCSPISGHKSVSWYQQVLGQGPQFIFQYYEKEERGRGNFPDRFSARQFPNYSSELNVNALLLGDSALYLCASSLFAGDNTEAFFGQGTRLTVV.

This clone came up once. V usage is TRBV11-1 and J usage is TRBJ2-7, with D perhaps matching TRBD2 (6 bases). This CDR3 region has 14 residues. The germline gives CDR1 SGHAT, CDR2 FQDESV (reference sequence). V gave up 3 bases and J gave up 3 bases, with 12 bases separating them. The CDR3 loop is CASSFGGKSYEQYF. CDR3 DNA sequence: TGTGCCAGCAGCTTTGGAGGGAAAAGCTACGAGCAGTACTTC.

In the case of this clone: Within the sample, other DNA sequences also encode this same CDR3. The V gene is TRBV5-1, the J gene TRBJ2-3; 9 positions match TRBD2. The CDR3 totals 15 residues. J was trimmed by 1 base and V by 4 bases; bases with no gene match: 4. CDR1 and CDR2 from the germline V gene are SGHRS and YFSETQ. CDR3 residues: CASSPRTSGTDTQYF. Here the CDR3 DNA reads TGCGCCAGCAGCCCACGGACTAGCGGCACAGATACGCAGTATTTT.

The CDR3 coding sequence is TGCGCCAGCAGCCAGAGGGGACTAGCGGACTACAATGAGCAGTTCTTC. This translates into CASSQRGLADYNEQFF. The chain couples TRBV4-1 to TRBJ2-1; TRBD2 matches 11 bases. Unmatched junction bases numbered 4, after V lost 3 bases and J lost 3 bases. CDR1 is MGHRA and CDR2 is YSYEKL in the germline V gene. This CDR3 has 16 residues.

The chain combines TRBV28 with TRBJ1-3; D not resolved. Germline CDR1 and CDR2: MDHEN and SYDVKM. CDR3 length: 17 residues. Trimming removed 2 bases from V and 10 bases from J, with 24 bases in between. The CDR3 protein is CASSLGQNWKPPWTIYF. The CDR3 coding sequence is TGTGCCAGCAGTTTAGGGCAGAACTGGAAGCCACCGTGGACCATATATTTT.

The chain is built from TRBV5-4 and TRBJ2-5, with 11 bases matching TRBD2. V lost 4 bases to trimming and J lost 5 bases; unmatched junction nucleotides: 10. The germline V gene encodes CDR1 SGHNT and CDR2 YYREEE (reference sequence). The CDR3 totals 16 residues. The CDR3 region is CASSPAGLAGVETQYF. The CDR3 region has the DNA TGTGCCAGCAGCCCAGCCGGACTAGCGGGCGTCGAGACCCAGTACTTC.

J is TRBJ2-1 and V is TRBV29-1; 7 bases map to TRBD2. Looked up from germline, CDR1 is SQVTM and CDR2 is ANQGSEA. Trimming removed 4 bases from V and 4 bases from J; junction bases left unmatched: 7. The CDR3 has 14 amino acids. The CDR3 loop reads CSVGTRGTYNEQFF. The CDR3 DNA reads as TGCAGCGTTGGGACTAGGGGTACTTACAATGAGCAGTTCTTC.

This chain joins TRBV27 and TRBJ2-2, with D uncertain. Per the germline V gene, CDR1 is MNHEY and CDR2 is SMNVEV (reference sequence). Trimming removed 7 bases from V and 3 bases from J, with 9 bases in between. The CDR3 is made up of 13 amino acids. The DNA of the CDR3 is TGTGCCAGCACCTCCATTTACACCGGGGAGCTGTTTTTT. Protein: CASTSIYTGELFF.

Of note for this clone: Other DNA sequences of this sample code for an identical CDR3. The chain employs TRBV30 and TRBJ2-2, with 7 bases fitting TRBD1. The ends lost 3 bases at V and 2 bases at J; junction bases unmatched: 3. Germline lookup yields CDR1 GTSNPN and CDR2 SVGIG (reference sequence). This CDR3 comprises 14 residues. CDR3 sequence (DNA): TGTGCCTGGAGGGGGGACAGAAACACCGGGGAGCTGTTTTTT. This sequence encodes CAWRGDRNTGELFF.

The rearrangement links TRBV6-5 to TRBJ1-5, with a possible D match to TRBD1 (6 bases). V was shortened by 4 bases and J by 10 bases, with 17 bases between the two germline ends. Germline V gene sequence: CDR1 MNHEY, CDR2 SVGAGI. The CDR3 contains 14 residues. The CDR3 DNA sequence: TGTGCCAGCAGTTGGGACGGGGGGCCGGGACCCCAGCATTTT. Protein sequence: CASSWDGGPGPQHF.

This clone has a single count. The chain recombines TRBV6-1 with TRBJ2-1; 12 bases are shared with TRBD2. The junction had 10 bases not matched to a gene; V was cut back by 4 bases and J by 0 bases. Per germline, CDR1 MNHNS and CDR2 SASEGT. CDR3 length: 19 residues. The CDR3 region has the DNA TGTGCCAGCAGTGGTGCCGGGACTAGCGGGCGTAGCTCCTACAATGAGCAGTTCTTC. Its translation is CASSGAGTSGRSSYNEQFF.

With regard to this clone: One junction end does not reproduce the germline sequence, and a read error may be involved. This rearrangement joins TRBV6-5 to TRBJ1-1, with 9 nucleotides matching TRBD1. The CDR3 loop spans 15 amino acids. Germline CDR1 MNHEY, CDR2 SVGAGI. The CDR3 region is CARSSQGAVNTEAFF. For the CDR3, the DNA is TGTGCCAGGAGTTCACAGGGGGCTGTGAACACTGAAGCTTTCTTT.

This chain links TRBV6-1 with TRBJ2-3; D is perhaps TRBD2 (5 bases). The CDR3 has 16 residues. V dropped 2 bases and J dropped 2 bases, with 14 bases sitting between them. Per germline, CDR1 MNHNS and CDR2 SASEGT. The CDR3 DNA reads TGTGCCAGCAGTGAACCGCCAGCGGCCTACACAGATACGCAGTATTTT. Its translation is CASSEPPAAYTDTQYF.